This T cell receptor beta chain was obtained from a study of neurological immune-mediated disorders. Broader study findings: Across subjects, no CDR3 amino acid sequence appeared in expanded clones of more than one subject, a finding that suggested private repertoires in all groups.

There are 15 residues in the CDR3. J lost 6 bases, V lost 0 bases, and 4 bases had no gene match. Per the germline V gene, CDR1 is SGHTA and CDR2 is FQGNSA. With 10-nucleotide random UMIs, 5'RACE was used to make the cDNA. MiXCR, run by TCRdb on the 5' RACE reads, gives a single entry per CDR3 protein. The sample holds 45,000 to 50,000 distinct CDR3 sequences, 25% seen once. This clonotype was counted ten times or more. Its antigen is currently unknown. The unsorted libraries were generated from a total of 2 million PBMCs, which had been stored in RNAlater at -80 C. Sequencing was performed on PBMCs. This chain links TRBV7-2 with TRBJ2-7; 11 bases match TRBD2. The receptor's source is a woman in her 70s in good health. CDR3 sequence: CASSLAAGLAVEQYF. As DNA, the CDR3 is TGTGCCAGCAGCTTAGCGGCGGGACTAGCGGTCGAGCAGTACTTC.